This T cell receptor (beta chain) was retrieved from a study of T cell responses to AZD1222 COVID-19 vaccine. Turning to the study itself: Investigators merged groups given second doses at roughly 4 or roughly 12 weeks.

Study-level findings and limits: Repertoire collection took place solely once the T cell response had peaked. Donors in the cohort were predominantly white British and more often female, and clonal diversity was possibly underestimated. Regions 160-218 and 743-854 held dominance among vaccine-associated CD4 TCRs, which spanned spike.

Points on this clone: Its antigen remains unidentified.

Germline values: CDR1 WSHSY, CDR2 SAAADI. The V and J ends lost 2 bases and 8 bases, in that order; junction bases with no gene match: 6. The CDR3 runs 14 residues. Clones were read by immunoSEQ multiplex PCR, and TCRdb kept only the in-frame ones, dropping some. The repertoire consists of roughly 100,000 clones, with 80% to 90% occurring once and the leading ten covering 20% to 25%. This specimen was peripheral blood, taken on day 0 of AZD1222 vaccination. The genes are TRBV10-2 and TRBJ1-2; TRBD1 aligns across 9 bases. The TCR comes from an adult in good health. CDR3 sequence reads: CASSEPQGARGYTF. For the CDR3, the DNA is TGCGCCAGCAGTGAGCCACAGGGGGCGCGGGGCTACACCTTC.